The clone carrying this T cell receptor beta chain was seen a few times. The antigen is undetermined. Unique molecular identifiers tagged the TCRbeta library. One entry per CDR3 protein, called by TCRdb with MiXCR from the PCR reads. Among 750,000 to 950,000 distinct CDR3 sequences listed, less than 20% were seen once. This sample is part of a study of T-cell reconstitution after alpha-beta-depleted transplantation in children. The study, taken as a whole, reports: Two months or so post-transplant, alpha-beta T cells reportedly derived from several hundred expanded graft clones. Newly generated T cells supplied most T-cell counts and diversity one year post-transplant. Some patients' high day-60 TCRbeta diversity was attributed to recipient cells surviving conditioning.

Trimming took off 3 bases at V and 3 bases at J, with 8 bases between the two ends. The CDR3 sequence is 14 residues long. The chain employs TRBV12-3 or TRBV12-4 and TRBJ2-2, with D uncertain. This receptor was taken from a male patient aged 10 to 17 who had a stem cell transplant for acute lymphoblastic leukemia, so the T cells may come from the graft donor. The sample was PBMCs, mostly from graft donor cells, taken 360 days after TCRalphabeta/CD19-depleted stem cell transplant. The CDR3 coding sequence is TGTGCCAGCAGTTTGAACGTGTACACCGGGGAGCTGTTTTTT. Its translation: CASSLNVYTGELFF.